This TCR beta chain is drawn from a study of blood T cell repertoires in COVID-19. Study as a whole: There were acute and convalescent COVID-19 samples, and they came from the United States, Italy and Spain.

This clone showed up just a few times. The germline V and J ends were trimmed by 4 bases and 0 bases, with 13 bases remaining between them. The CDR3 length is 15 residues. Germline CDR1 reads SGHRS; CDR2 reads YFSETQ. Original methodology: Estimation of nucleated cell counts relied on the amplification of reference gene primers. Sequencing was performed with immunoSEQ multiplex PCR; in TCRdb, only in-frame clones are kept and a portion is missing. For V, J and clone size, that table is used; D and trimming come from the DNA. The data hold about 140,000 clones, with 75% to 80% observed a single time. The sample comprised peripheral blood. V is TRBV5-1 and J is TRBJ1-2, with D maybe TRBD1 (5 bases). This receptor was taken from a woman aged 45-65 years with active or convalescent COVID-19. The CDR3 sequence: CASSRRGETNYGYTF. In nucleotides, the CDR3 is TGCGCCAGCAGCCGAAGGGGCGAAACTAACTATGGCTACACCTTC.